This T cell receptor (beta chain) stems from a study of blood T cell repertoires in COVID-19. Study summary: COVID-19 samples, acute and convalescent, were from the United States, Italy and Spain. T cells, B-cell-depleted T cells, or PBMCs supplied cDNA or gDNA.

Trimming stripped 4 bases from V and 6 bases from J, with 3 bases between. Germline assignment: CDR1 MDHEN and CDR2 SYDVKM. The CDR3 consists of 10 residues. As processed by the authors: Cell counts per sample came from amplifying reference gene primers. Method: immunoSEQ multiplex PCR; TCRdb's copy keeps in-frame clones and lacks some. That table is the source of V, J and clone size, and D and trimming were worked out from the DNA. The data contain approximately 93,000 clones, roughly 70% of them seen just once; the ten biggest clones take up 3% to 4.5%. The Seattle patients, enrolled during active infection, were followed longitudinally.

The sequence derives from a man between 65 and 85 years old with COVID-19, enrolled during active disease. Sequenced: peripheral blood. The chain combines TRBV28 with TRBJ1-2, with D unresolved. DNA for the CDR3: TGTGCCAGCAGTTCTAATGGCTACACCTTC. Translating gives CASSSNGYTF.